The 23 T cell receptor beta chains reported below all come from one sample, sequenced in a study of cytomegalovirus exposure and HLA in healthy donors. The data were produced by immunoSEQ multiplex PCR, yet TCRdb's version contains in-frame clones alone and is incomplete. The sample contains roughly 59,000 clones, 92% of which appear only once. The sample consisted of PBMCs. These TCRs come from a man aged 18 to 35 in good health and CMV-seropositive.

The rearrangement joins TRBV28 to TRBJ2-2, with D perhaps TRBD1 (5 bases). V lost 8 bases and J 1 base, leaving 11 bases between the germline ends. CDR1 and CDR2 from the germline V gene are MDHEN and SYDVKM. The CDR3 consists of 14 residues. CDR3 in amino acids: CASLTDLNTGELFF. The CDR3 bases are TGTGCCAGCCTGACAGATTTGAACACCGGGGAGCTGTTTTTT.

The chain recombines TRBV2 with TRBJ1-1; 7 positions agree with TRBD1. Germline CDR1 is SNHLY and CDR2 is FYNNEI. With 5 bases clipped from V and 0 bases from J, the junction kept 3 bases outside the gene matches. The length of the CDR3 is 14 residues. CDR3 amino acids: CASSSGQMNTEAFF. For the CDR3, the DNA is TGTGCCAGCAGTTCGGGACAGATGAACACTGAAGCTTTCTTT.

The chain carries TRBV2 and TRBJ2-5; maybe TRBD1 (6 bases). Between the trimmed V and J ends, which lost 3 bases and 1 base, there was a span of 12 bases. The CDR3 consists of 15 residues. CDR1 and CDR2 (germline): SNHLY, FYNNEI. The CDR3 protein is CASSDLRGTQETQYF. The CDR3 region has the DNA TGTGCCAGCAGTGATTTGAGGGGGACCCAAGAGACCCAGTACTTC.

This clone was seen only once. The rearrangement uses TRBV6-5 and TRBJ1-2; D possibly corresponds to TRBD1 (5 bases). The germline V gene has CDR1 MNHEY and CDR2 SVGAGI. V gave up 0 bases and J gave up 8 bases, with 13 bases separating them. The CDR3 loop spans 14 amino acids. This chain's CDR3 is CASSYSGQRGGYTF. The CDR3 DNA reads as TGTGCCAGCAGTTACTCTGGTCAGCGGGGCGGCTACACCTTC.

This chain joins TRBV5-4 and TRBJ1-1; D is perhaps TRBD1 (5 bases). The V end lost 0 bases, the J end lost 4 bases, and 10 bases lay between the germline ends. The CDR3 loop spans 14 amino acids. Germline CDR1 SGHNT, CDR2 YYREEE (reference sequence). The chain's CDR3 is CASSLDSGGTEAFF. The DNA of the CDR3 is TGTGCCAGCAGCTTGGACTCCGGGGGCACTGAAGCTTTCTTT.

This sequence joins TRBV9 and TRBJ2-7; TRBD2 matches at 9 bases. The germline V gene has CDR1 SGDLS and CDR2 YYNGEE. After removal of 2 bases from V and 5 bases from J, the junction contained 11 bases not matched to a gene. The length of the CDR3 is 16 residues. The chain's CDR3 is CASSVGGTSPDDEQYF. DNA of the CDR3: TGTGCCAGCAGCGTCGGCGGGACTAGCCCAGATGACGAGCAGTACTTC.

Only one count was recorded for this clone. The chain has TRBV28 and TRBJ2-7; 11 nucleotides align to TRBD2. This CDR3 has 18 amino acids. V lost 6 bases, J lost 0 bases, and 13 bases stayed unmatched. CDR1 and CDR2 (germline): MDHEN, SYDVKM. CDR3 protein: CASSLLGTSGRSSYEQYF. DNA for the CDR3: TGTGCCAGCAGCCTCCTTGGGACTAGCGGACGCAGCTCCTACGAGCAGTACTTC.

This chain joins TRBV6-1 and TRBJ2-3, with TRBD2 matching 7 bases. The CDR3 is 13 residues long. Per germline, CDR1 MNHNS and CDR2 SASEGT. Trimming took 8 bases from V and 5 from J; bases not matched to a gene: 7. The CDR3 region is CASERGEGDTQYF. CDR3 in DNA: TGTGCCAGCGAGCGTGGGGAGGGAGATACGCAGTATTTT.

This chain links TRBV13 with TRBJ2-1; TRBD2 is a possible D gene (6 bases). Germline V gene lookup returns CDR1 PRHDT and CDR2 FYEKMQ (reference sequence). The length of the CDR3 is 16 residues. V lost 1 base and J 0 bases, leaving 10 bases between the germline ends. The CDR3 protein is CASSLVSGVSYNEQFF. Here the CDR3 DNA reads TGTGCCAGCAGCTTAGTGTCGGGGGTCTCCTACAATGAGCAGTTCTTC.

V gene TRBV19 combines with J gene TRBJ2-6; 7 nucleotides match TRBD1. The CDR3 length is 17 residues. Per germline, CDR1 LNHDA and CDR2 SQIVND (reference sequence). V lost 5 bases, J lost 2 bases, and 9 bases stayed unmatched. CDR3 residues: CASSSPRGLTGANVLTF. The CDR3, as DNA: TGTGCCAGTAGTTCGCCCAGGGGGTTGACTGGGGCCAACGTCCTGACTTTC.

V and J are TRBV6-1 and TRBJ2-5, with D uncertain. With 7 bases removed from V and 5 bases from J, the gap between germline ends came to 14 bases. The CDR3 is made up of 13 amino acids. Germline V lookup: CDR1 MNHNS, CDR2 SASEGT. CDR3 loop: CASKLTLPETQYF. The CDR3 region has the DNA TGTGCCAGCAAACTAACTCTACCCGAGACCCAGTACTTC.

The gene calls are TRBV29-1 and TRBJ2-2, with a possible D match to TRBD2 (6 bases). Germline V gene lookup returns CDR1 SQVTM and CDR2 ANQGSEA. The CDR3 spans 14 residues. V lost 0 bases, J lost 5 bases, and 10 bases lay in between. The CDR3 nucleotides read TGCAGCGTTGAAGATACTAGCCGTACCGGGGAGCTGTTTTTT. Its translation is CSVEDTSRTGELFF.

The chain joins TRBV7-6 to TRBJ2-3, with 11 bases lining up with TRBD2. Germline V gene data show CDR1 as SGHVS and CDR2 as FNYEAQ. The CDR3 is 17 residues long. Unmatched junction bases numbered 7, after V lost 0 bases and J lost 5 bases. CDR3 sequence: CASSLAATSGTLDTQYF. Written as DNA, the CDR3 is TGTGCCAGCAGCTTAGCGGCGACTAGCGGGACCTTAGATACGCAGTATTTT.

The gene calls are TRBV5-6 and TRBJ2-2; TRBD2 agrees at 12 bases. The germline gives CDR1 SGHDT, CDR2 YYEEEE. The CDR3 extends over 16 amino acids. V gave up 4 bases and J gave up 7 bases; unmatched junction bases: 8. The CDR3, as DNA: TGTGCCAGCAGCCCCCAGACTAGCGGGAGTCTCGGGGAGCTGTTTTTT. Its translation is CASSPQTSGSLGELFF. The full variable domain, with the rest looked up from reference TRBV5-6 and TRBJ2-2, is DAGVTQSPTHLIKTRGQQVTLRCSPKSGHDTVSWYQQALGQGPQFIFQYYEEEERQRGNFPDRFSGHQFPNYSSELNVNALLLGDSALYLCASSPQTSGSLGELFFGEGSRLTVL.

This chain links TRBV28 with TRBJ2-3; D call uncertain. The CDR3 length is 16 residues. The germline V gene has CDR1 MDHEN and CDR2 SYDVKM. The V and J ends lost 3 bases and 0 bases respectively, with 13 bases between them. In DNA, the CDR3 is TGTGCCAGCAGTTTCTTTCAGGCAGCTAGCACAGATACGCAGTATTTT. This sequence encodes CASSFFQAASTDTQYF.

V is TRBV5-1 and J is TRBJ2-1; 10 bases map to TRBD2. The germline gives CDR1 SGHRS, CDR2 YFSETQ. With 0 bases clipped from V and 8 bases from J, the junction kept 5 bases outside the gene matches. The CDR3 loop spans 15 amino acids. The CDR3 here is CASSLEASGSDEQFF. The CDR3 nucleotides read TGCGCCAGCAGCTTGGAGGCTAGCGGGAGTGATGAGCAGTTCTTC. Together with reference TRBV5-1 and TRBJ2-1, the CDR3 gives the full variable domain: KAGVTQTPRYLIKTRGQQVTLSCSPISGHRSVSWYQQTPGQGLQFLFEYFSETQRNKGNFPGRFSGRQFSNSRSEMNVSTLELGDSALYLCASSLEASGSDEQFFGPGTRLTVL.

The chain combines TRBV5-1 with TRBJ2-1; 12 bases are a match to TRBD1. V trimming: 5 bases; J trimming: 9 bases; junction bases outside the gene matches: 12. This CDR3 is 16 amino acids long. Germline CDR1 and CDR2: SGHRS and YFSETQ. CDR3 DNA: TGCGCCAGCAGAGGGACAGGGGGCTTTAATGTCGCTGAGCAGTTCTTC. Translating it yields CASRGTGGFNVAEQFF.

V gene TRBV27 combines with J gene TRBJ2-7, with TRBD2 identical over 9 bases. Germline CDR1 MNHEY, CDR2 SMNVEV (reference sequence). V was clipped by 5 bases and J by 5 bases; unmatched bases: 7. The CDR3 totals 14 residues. The CDR3 sequence: CASSQGTSLHEQYF. CDR3 nucleotide sequence: TGTGCCAGCAGTCAGGGGACTAGCCTCCACGAGCAGTACTTC.

The V gene is TRBV7-9, the J gene TRBJ2-1; D is uncertain. The CDR3 totals 13 residues. With 5 bases removed from V and 6 bases from J, the gap between germline ends came to 11 bases. Germline CDR1 reads SEHNR; CDR2 reads FQNEAQ (reference sequence). This chain's CDR3 is CASSHSLGNEQFF. CDR3 DNA sequence: TGTGCCAGCAGCCACTCTCTTGGCAATGAGCAGTTCTTC.

The chain couples TRBV30 to TRBJ2-3; TRBD2 matches 7 bases. This CDR3 is built from 16 residues. The germline V gene encodes CDR1 GTSNPN and CDR2 SVGIG (reference sequence). J lost 2 bases, V lost 1 base, and 9 bases had no gene match. The CDR3 sequence is CAWSDTGGRNTDTQYF. As DNA, the CDR3 is TGTGCCTGGAGTGACACGGGAGGCCGAAACACAGATACGCAGTATTTT.

V is TRBV7-9 and J is TRBJ1-4; unclear D gene. The V end lost 1 base, the J end lost 4 bases, and 7 bases lay between the germline ends. The germline V gene has CDR1 SEHNR and CDR2 FQNEAQ (reference sequence). This CDR3 comprises 14 residues. The chain's CDR3 is CASSLGRFNEKLFF. DNA of the CDR3: TGTGCCAGCAGCTTAGGCAGGTTTAATGAAAAACTGTTTTTT.

This sequence joins TRBV29-1 and TRBJ2-5; TRBD1 might be the D (6 bases). With 5 bases removed from V and 5 bases from J, the gap between germline ends came to 15 bases. Germline V gives CDR1 SQVTM, CDR2 ANQGSEA. The CDR3 is 13 residues long. The CDR3 DNA reads as TGCAGCGTTAGAGGGGGTGGGGGTGAGACCCAGTACTTC. This codes for CSVRGGGGETQYF. Combining the CDR3 with reference TRBV29-1 and TRBJ2-5 gives the whole variable domain SAVISQKPSRDICQRGTSLTIQCQVDSQVTMMFWYRQQPGQSLTLIATANQGSEATYESGFVIDKFPISRPNLTFSTLTVSNMSPEDSSIYLCSVRGGGGETQYFGPGTRLLVL.

The rearrangement links TRBV15 to TRBJ2-3, with a weak D call TRBD2 (5 bases). With 3 bases removed from V and 2 bases from J, the gap between germline ends came to 9 bases. Germline V gene lookup returns CDR1 LNHNV and CDR2 YYDKDF (reference sequence). The CDR3 is 14 amino acids. The CDR3 spells CATSRDSATDTQYF. DNA of the CDR3: TGTGCCACCAGCAGGGACTCAGCCACAGATACGCAGTATTTT.